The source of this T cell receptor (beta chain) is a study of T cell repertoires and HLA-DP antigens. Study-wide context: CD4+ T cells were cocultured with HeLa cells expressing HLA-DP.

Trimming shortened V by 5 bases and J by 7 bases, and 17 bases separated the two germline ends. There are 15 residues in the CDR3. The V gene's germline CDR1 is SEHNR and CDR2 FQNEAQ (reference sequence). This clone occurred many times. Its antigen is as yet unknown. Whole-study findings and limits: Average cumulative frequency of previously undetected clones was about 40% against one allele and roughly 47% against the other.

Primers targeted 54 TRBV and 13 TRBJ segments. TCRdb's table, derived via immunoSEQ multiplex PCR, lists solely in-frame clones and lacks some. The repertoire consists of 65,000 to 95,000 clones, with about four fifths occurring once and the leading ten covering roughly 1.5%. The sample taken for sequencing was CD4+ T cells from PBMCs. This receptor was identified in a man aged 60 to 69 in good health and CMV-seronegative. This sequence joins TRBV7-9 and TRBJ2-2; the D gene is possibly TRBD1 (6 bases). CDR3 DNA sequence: TGTGCCAGCAGCCTACTACAGGGAGTGGTCGGGGAGCTGTTTTTT. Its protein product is CASSLLQGVVGELFF.